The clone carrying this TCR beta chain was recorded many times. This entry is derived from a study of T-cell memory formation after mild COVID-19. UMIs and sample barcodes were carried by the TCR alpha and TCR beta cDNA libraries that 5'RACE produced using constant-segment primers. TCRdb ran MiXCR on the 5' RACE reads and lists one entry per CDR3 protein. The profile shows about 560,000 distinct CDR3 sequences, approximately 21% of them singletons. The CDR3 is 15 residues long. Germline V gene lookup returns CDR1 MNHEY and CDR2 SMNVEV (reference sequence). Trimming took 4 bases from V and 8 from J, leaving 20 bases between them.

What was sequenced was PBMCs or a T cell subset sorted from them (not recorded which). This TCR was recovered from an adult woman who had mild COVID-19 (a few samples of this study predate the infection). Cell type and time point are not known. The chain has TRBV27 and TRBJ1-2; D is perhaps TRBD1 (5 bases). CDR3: CASSSPLRGRLGYTF. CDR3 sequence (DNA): TGTGCCAGCAGTTCCCCACTCCGGGGCCGACTGGGCTACACCTTC.